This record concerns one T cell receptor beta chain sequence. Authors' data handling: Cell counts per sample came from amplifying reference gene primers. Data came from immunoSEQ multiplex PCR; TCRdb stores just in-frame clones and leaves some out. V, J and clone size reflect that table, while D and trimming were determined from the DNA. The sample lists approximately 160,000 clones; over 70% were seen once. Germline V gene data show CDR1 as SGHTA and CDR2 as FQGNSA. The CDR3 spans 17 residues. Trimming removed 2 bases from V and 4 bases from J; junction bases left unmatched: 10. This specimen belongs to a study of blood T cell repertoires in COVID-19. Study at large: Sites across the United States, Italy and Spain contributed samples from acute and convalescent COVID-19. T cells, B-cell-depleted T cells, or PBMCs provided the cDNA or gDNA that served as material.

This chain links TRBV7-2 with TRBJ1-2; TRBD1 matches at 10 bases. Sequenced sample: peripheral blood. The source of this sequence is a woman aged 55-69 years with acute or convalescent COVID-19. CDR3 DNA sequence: TGTGCCAGCAGCTTACTTACGGGACAGGGGTTTCTCTATGGCTACACCTTC. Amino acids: CASSLLTGQGFLYGYTF.